This TCR beta chain was found in a study of OX40 agonist ivuxolimab in advanced cancers. Study background: The dose of intravenous ivuxolimab that patients received every 2 weeks ranged from 0.01 to 10 mg/kg. Study results and limitations: Expanded peripheral T cell antigen specificity was not determined. Both CD4+ and CD8+ T cell populations in blood had undergone clonal expansion by week 6 at 0.1 to 3.0 mg/kg.

This clone was counted many times. The target antigen is unknown. CDR1 and CDR2 from the germline V gene are GTSNPN and SVGIG (reference sequence). Deletions cut 2 bases from V and 8 bases from J, with 9 bases between. This CDR3 has 11 amino acids. Here immunoSEQ multiplex PCR was the method, and the copy in TCRdb shows in-frame clones only, minus some. In the table there are tens of thousands of clones, approximately 84% of which are singletons. J is TRBJ1-1 and V is TRBV30; D ambiguous. The TCR was taken from an adult with an advanced solid tumor such as melanoma, head and neck, liver or kidney cancer. Sequencing was performed on CD4+ or CD8+ T cells sorted from blood, taken in a trial of the OX40 agonist ivuxolimab. The CDR3 spells CAWSRQHEAFF. The CDR3 DNA is TGTGCCTGGAGTAGGCAGCACGAAGCTTTCTTT.